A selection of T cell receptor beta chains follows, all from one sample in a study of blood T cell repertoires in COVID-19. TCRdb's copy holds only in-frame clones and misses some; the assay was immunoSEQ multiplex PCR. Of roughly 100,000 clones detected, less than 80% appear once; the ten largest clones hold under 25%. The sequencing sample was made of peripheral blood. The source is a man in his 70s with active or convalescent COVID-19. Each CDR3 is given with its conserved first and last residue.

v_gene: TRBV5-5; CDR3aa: CASSPDTMNTEAFF
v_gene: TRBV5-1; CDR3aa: CASSLGSGENYGYTF
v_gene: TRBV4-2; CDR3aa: CASSQDPSYGYTF
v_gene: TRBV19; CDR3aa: CASSISVNTEAFF
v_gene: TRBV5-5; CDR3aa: CASSLHRDSGTEAFF
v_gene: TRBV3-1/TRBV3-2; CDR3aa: CASSQPRGGGSYEQYF
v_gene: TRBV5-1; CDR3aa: CASSLGQAPYTF
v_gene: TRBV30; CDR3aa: CACKGTGGKEATNEKLFF
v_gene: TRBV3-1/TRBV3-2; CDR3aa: CASGSTLAGGRNNEQFF
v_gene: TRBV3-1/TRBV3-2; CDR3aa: CASRPQGDPDTQYF